One sample yielded the 9 T cell receptor beta chains listed below, sequenced in a study of blood T cell repertoires in COVID-19 (dated by TCRdb to the early 2020s). Preparation of the library involved the immunoSEQ multiplex PCR assay. As stored in TCRdb, this immuneACCESS dataset retains in-frame rearrangements with V and J assigned. A fraction of the clones does not appear; measured against another copy, unresolved V genes explain less than half of the discrepancy, and the remainder lacks a known reason. This sample holds 150,000 to 200,000 clones; about 74% were observed only once. About 3% of the sample is in the top ten clones. Sequences were obtained from peripheral blood. The origin of the receptors is a woman older than 75 with acute or convalescent COVID-19.

CDR3 residues: CASGSQQGASNEQFF. The CDR3 DNA sequence: TGTGCTAGTGGTTCCCAACAGGGGGCCAGCAATGAGCAGTTCTTC. The chain joins TRBV12-5 to TRBJ2-1; 9 bases match TRBD1. This CDR3 spans 15 amino acids. With 4 bases clipped from V and 6 bases from J, the junction kept 7 bases outside the gene matches. Germline V gene data show CDR1 as LGHNT and CDR2 as FRNRAP.

This chain connects TRBV2 to TRBJ1-4; D remains unclear. CDR3 size: 14 residues. Germline V gene data show CDR1 as SNHLY and CDR2 as FYNNEI. Trimming stripped 4 bases from V and 4 bases from J, with 10 bases between. CDR3 protein: CASSGSRNNEKLFF. CDR3 coding DNA: TGTGCCAGCAGTGGGTCCAGGAATAATGAAAAACTGTTTTTT.

The J gene is TRBJ1-1, the V gene TRBV2, with D possibly TRBD1 on 6 matching bases. The V end was cut by 4 bases, the J end by 1 base, with 10 bases between. The CDR3 is made up of 14 amino acids. CDR1 is SNHLY and CDR2 is FYNNEI in the germline V gene. The CDR3 is CASSAVGGNTEAFF. The CDR3 bases are TGTGCCAGCAGTGCCGTAGGGGGGAACACTGAAGCTTTCTTT.

V gene TRBV7-2 combines with J gene TRBJ2-3; tentative D call: TRBD1 (6 bases). The CDR3 length is 11 residues. The germline CDR1 and CDR2 sequences are SGHTA and FQGNSA. Trimming took 5 bases from V and 10 from J, leaving 10 bases between them. Written as DNA, the CDR3 is TGTGCCAGCAGCGTACAGGGAGCGCAGTATTTT. Residues: CASSVQGAQYF.

The rearrangement uses TRBV5-4 and TRBJ1-1; D may be TRBD1 (5 bases). The CDR3 is 15 amino acids. The germline gives CDR1 SGHNT, CDR2 YYREEE (reference sequence). The germline V and J ends were trimmed by 0 bases and 1 base, with 10 bases remaining between them. The chain's CDR3 is CASSLVAGQNTEAFF. The CDR3 DNA is TGTGCCAGCAGCTTGGTGGCAGGACAGAACACTGAAGCTTTCTTT.

The CDR3 region is CASSVRTTEQFF. For the CDR3, the DNA is TGTGCCAGCAGTGTCAGGACAACTGAGCAGTTCTTC. The chain has TRBV2 and TRBJ2-1; perhaps TRBD1 as D (5 bases). V gave up 4 bases and J gave up 9 bases, with 10 bases separating them. Germline V gives CDR1 SNHLY, CDR2 FYNNEI. This CDR3 has 12 amino acids. The full variable domain, its missing parts supplied by reference TRBV2 and TRBJ2-1, is EPEVTQTPSHQVTQMGQEVILRCVPISNHLYFYWYRQILGQKVEFLVSFYNNEISEKSEIFDDQFSVERPDGSNFTLKIRSTKLEDSAMYFCASSVRTTEQFFGPGTRLTVL.

This clone has a handful of counts. DNA for the CDR3: TGTGCCAGCAGTCCAAGGGAGGGACGCAATTACGAGCAGTACTTC. Translated, it gives CASSPREGRNYEQYF. V gene TRBV28 combines with J gene TRBJ2-7, with 7 bases matching TRBD2. V shed 5 bases and J 4 bases; nucleotides not matched to a gene: 11. CDR3 length equals 15 residues. The germline V gene encodes CDR1 MDHEN and CDR2 SYDVKM.

The V and J genes are TRBV19 and TRBJ1-4; D ambiguous. With 6 bases removed from V and 6 bases from J, the gap between germline ends came to 11 bases. The CDR3 spans 13 residues. Per germline, CDR1 LNHDA and CDR2 SQIVND (reference sequence). CDR3: CASRAGTDEKLFF. In nucleotides, the CDR3 is TGTGCCAGTAGGGCGGGTACGGATGAAAAACTGTTTTTT.

This sequence joins TRBV29-1 and TRBJ2-1; 8 bases align to TRBD2. CDR1 and CDR2 from the germline V gene are SQVTM and ANQGSEA. The CDR3 contains 16 residues. Unmatched junction bases numbered 19, after V lost 7 bases and J lost 8 bases. CDR3 residues: CSGISGGTRANHEQFF. The CDR3 coding sequence is TGCAGCGGAATCTCGGGAGGGACAAGGGCTAACCATGAGCAGTTCTTC.